This is a list of T cell receptor beta chains from one sample in a study of regulatory T cells in long-lasting Graves disease. TCRdb reanalysed the multiplex PCR reads using MiXCR and keeps one entry per CDR3 protein. The sample has around 250,000 distinct CDR3 sequences; about 19% are singletons. The sample in question was peripheral blood mononuclear cells (PBMCs), obtained at new diagnosis, from a patient treated with antithyroid drugs. The receptor set was obtained from a female donor with Graves disease. CDR3s include the opening cysteine and the closing phenylalanine or tryptophan. The order of the fields is V gene, J gene, clone size, D gene, CDR3 DNA, CDR3 protein. D genes are given only for firm matches. Rows may omit the clone size; those that give it use once, few, many or a size class.

TRBV12-3/TRBV12-4	TRBJ2-5	many	TRBD1	TGTGCCAGCAGTCAATACAGGGGGCAGGAGACCCAGTACTTC	CASSQYRGQETQYF
TRBV7-9	TRBJ2-1	many	TRBD2	TGTGCCACCGGACTAGCGAAGGGGCAGTTCTTC	CATGLAKGQFF
TRBV7-8	TRBJ1-1	-	-	TGTGCCAGCAGCTTAGCGCGTTTGATGAACACTGAAGCTTTCTTT	CASSLARLMNTEAFF
TRBV9	TRBJ2-3	few	-	TGTGCCAGCAGGGCGGGGCTCTACTTGGAGGGACCCACAGATACGCAGTATTTT	CASRAGLYLEGPTDTQYF
TRBV12-3/TRBV12-4	TRBJ1-3	many	-	TGTGCCAGCAGCCCTCACACCAGCTCTGGAAACACCATATATTTT	CASSPHTSSGNTIYF
TRBV11-2	TRBJ2-3	many	-	TGTGCCAGCAGCTTAGATCTAAGCTACACGGATACGCAGTATTTT	CASSLDLSYTDTQYF
TRBV20-1	TRBJ2-3	many	-	TGCAGCGCCCGTCTCATCATGGGACAATCTATCAGCACAGATACGCAGTATTTT	CSARLIMGQSISTDTQYF
TRBV7-6	TRBJ2-7	many	TRBD1	TGTGCCAGCACCAAAATGACAGGGGGAACGGGCGAGCAGTACTTC	CASTKMTGGTGEQYF
TRBV7-9	TRBJ1-1	many	-	TGTGCCAGCAGCTTAGCAGGGGCGCGACTTGAAGCTTTCTTT	CASSLAGARLEAFF
TRBV4-1	TRBJ1-2	-	-	TGCGCCAGCAGCCAAGATGAAGCAGGGTGGAACTATGGCTACACCTTC	CASSQDEAGWNYGYTF
TRBV5-4	TRBJ2-1	few	TRBD2	TGTGCCAGCAGCTTTGTTGCGGGGGACTACAATGAGCAGTTCTTC	CASSFVAGDYNEQFF
TRBV7-9	TRBJ1-4	few	TRBD1	TGTGCCAGCGGACAGGGGTTTGAAAAACTGTTTTTT	CASGQGFEKLFF
TRBV7-9	TRBJ2-3	many	TRBD2	TGTGCCAGCAGCTTACTAGCGGGGGGGCCGGGGCGAGATACGCAGTATTTT	CASSLLAGGPGRDTQYF
TRBV7-2	TRBJ2-7	many	-	TGTGCCAGCAGCTTAATGGGCGGGAACTCCTACGAGCAGTACTTC	CASSLMGGNSYEQYF